These 9 T cell receptor beta chains share one sample of origin, sequenced in a study of T cells in Graves' hyperthyroidism and ophthalmopathy. TCR beta CDR3 region amplification was performed from RNA transcripts. HTBI primers were used for first-round RT-PCR of the TCR CDR3. TCRdb reprocessed the multiplex PCR reads with MiXCR, giving one entry per CDR3 protein. Of under 200,000 distinct CDR3 sequences listed, about a tenth are singletons. Source material: blood. Source of these receptors: a woman aged 18-29 years with Graves' hyperthyroidism that later progressed to Graves' ophthalmopathy.

This clonotype was counted at least ten times. The chain uses TRBV27 and TRBJ2-3, with D unclear. From germline, CDR1 is MNHEY and CDR2 SMNVEV (reference sequence). The CDR3 is made up of 13 amino acids. Between the trimmed V and J ends, which lost 0 bases and 2 bases, there was a span of 3 bases. The CDR3 spells CASSLSDTDTQYF. The CDR3 region has the DNA TGTGCCAGCAGTTTATCTGACACAGATACGCAGTATTTT.

This clonotype was counted ten times or more. V is TRBV2 and J is TRBJ1-3, with a weak D call TRBD1 (5 bases). The CDR3 length is 14 residues. The V gene's germline CDR1 is SNHLY and CDR2 FYNNEI. V shed 6 bases and J shed 0 bases, with 9 bases lying between them. The CDR3 reads CASRGEISGNTIYF. CDR3 nucleotides: TGTGCCAGCAGAGGGGAGATCTCTGGAAACACCATATATTTT.

This clonotype was found many times. The junction departs from the called germline gene at one end, perhaps through a read error. The rearrangement links TRBV27 to TRBJ1-5; D might be TRBD1 (5 bases). Germline CDR1 and CDR2: MNHEY and SMNVEV (reference sequence). This CDR3 is built from 16 residues. CDR3 region: CASSLSGRGSHQPQHF. The CDR3 DNA is TGTGCCAGCAGTTTAAGTGGTAGGGGTAGCCATCAGCCCCAGCATTTT.

As DNA, the CDR3 is TGCAGCGTTGAAGGCGGGGACAGGTACCCCTACGAGCAGTACTTC. Translation: CSVEGGDRYPYEQYF. This rearrangement joins TRBV29-1 to TRBJ2-7, with 8 bases aligning to TRBD1. The germline CDR1 and CDR2 sequences are SQVTM and ANQGSEA. J was trimmed by 2 bases and V by 1 base; bases with no gene match: 7. This CDR3 has 15 residues.

This clonotype was detected ten times or more. This chain joins TRBV7-9 and TRBJ1-2; D perhaps matches TRBD1 (5 bases). V shed 3 bases and J shed 8 bases, with 13 bases lying between them. CDR1 and CDR2 from the germline V gene are SEHNR and FQNEAQ (reference sequence). The CDR3 runs to 13 residues. CDR3 amino acids: CASSLGVSEGYTF. CDR3 nucleotides: TGTGCCAGCAGCTTGGGGGTTAGTGAAGGCTACACCTTC.

There are many counts of this clonotype. The chain joins TRBV7-8 to TRBJ2-1; TRBD2 is a possible D gene (5 bases). The CDR3 consists of 14 residues. CDR1 and CDR2 from the germline V gene are SGHVS and FQNEAQ. V lost 8 bases to trimming and J lost 7 bases, with 18 bases between them. The CDR3 DNA reads TGTGCCAGCTCTTCGAGCGGAGCGTGGAATGAGCAGTTCTTC. It specifies CASSSSGAWNEQFF.

There are many counts of this clonotype. CDR3 protein: CASSTGQLNTGELFF. CDR3 DNA sequence: TGCGCCAGCAGTACTGGACAGTTGAACACCGGGGAGCTGTTTTTT. The V call is TRBV10-1, the J call TRBJ2-2; the D gene is possibly TRBD1 (6 bases). Germline V gives CDR1 WNHNN, CDR2 SYGVQD (reference sequence). The length of the CDR3 is 15 residues. Trimming shortened V by 5 bases and J by 1 base, and 11 bases separated the two germline ends.

Ten or more counts support this clonotype. The chain links TRBV9 to TRBJ2-7, with 7 bases that match TRBD2. Germline assignment: CDR1 SGDLS and CDR2 YYNGEE. CDR3 size: 14 residues. The J segment lost 4 bases and the V segment lost 6 bases, leaving 10 bases of the junction unmatched. The CDR3 DNA sequence: TGTGCCAGCACCAAGGGCGGGAGTAGGTACGAGCAGTACTTC. Amino acid sequence: CASTKGGSRYEQYF.

A few counts support this clonotype. The chain joins TRBV9 to TRBJ2-1; D call uncertain. Germline V gene data show CDR1 as SGDLS and CDR2 as YYNGEE. The CDR3 has 13 residues. V lost 7 bases to trimming and J lost 7 bases, with 15 bases between them. The CDR3 sequence is CASGPLALNEQFF. CDR3 coding DNA: TGTGCCAGCGGTCCTCTCGCTTTGAATGAGCAGTTCTTC.